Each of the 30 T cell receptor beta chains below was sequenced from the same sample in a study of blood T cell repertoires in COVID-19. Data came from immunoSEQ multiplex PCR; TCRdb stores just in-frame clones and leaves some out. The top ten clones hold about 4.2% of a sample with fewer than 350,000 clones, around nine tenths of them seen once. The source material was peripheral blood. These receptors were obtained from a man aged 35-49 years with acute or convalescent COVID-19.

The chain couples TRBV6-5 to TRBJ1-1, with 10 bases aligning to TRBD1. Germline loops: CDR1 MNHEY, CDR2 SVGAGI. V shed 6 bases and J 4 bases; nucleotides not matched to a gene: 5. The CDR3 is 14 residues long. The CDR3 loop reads CASSRDRGGTEAFF. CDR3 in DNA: TGTGCCAGCAGCCGGGACAGGGGCGGCACTGAAGCTTTCTTT.

The CDR3: CASSQGTGGSEQYF. The CDR3 nucleotides are TGTGCCAGCAGCCAAGGGACAGGGGGCTCTGAGCAGTACTTC. This chain uses TRBV3-1 (or the pseudogene TRBV3-2) with TRBJ2-7, with 11 bases fitting TRBD1. CDR1 and CDR2 (germline): LGHDT, YNNKEL (reference sequence). The CDR3 covers 14 residues. Unmatched junction bases numbered 3, after V lost 1 base and J lost 7 bases.

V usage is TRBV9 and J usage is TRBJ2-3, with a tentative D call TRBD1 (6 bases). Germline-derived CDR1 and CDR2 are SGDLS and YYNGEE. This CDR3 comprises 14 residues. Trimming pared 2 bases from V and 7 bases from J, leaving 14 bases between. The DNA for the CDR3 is TGTGCCAGCAGCGTCCTCCCCGGGACAAATACGCAGTATTTT. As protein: CASSVLPGTNTQYF.

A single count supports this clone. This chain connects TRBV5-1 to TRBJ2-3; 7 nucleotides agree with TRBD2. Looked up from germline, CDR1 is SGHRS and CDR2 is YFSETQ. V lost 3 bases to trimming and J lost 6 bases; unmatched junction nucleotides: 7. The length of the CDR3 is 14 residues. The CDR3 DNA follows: TGCGCCAGCAGCTCGGACGGGAGGTGGGATACGCAGTATTTT. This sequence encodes CASSSDGRWDTQYF.

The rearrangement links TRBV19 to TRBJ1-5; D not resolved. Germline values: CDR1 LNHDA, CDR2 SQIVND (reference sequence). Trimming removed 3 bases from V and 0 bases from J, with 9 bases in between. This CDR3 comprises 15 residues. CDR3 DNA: TGTGCCAGTAGTATGGTGGCCGATAGCAATCAGCCCCAGCATTTT. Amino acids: CASSMVADSNQPQHF.

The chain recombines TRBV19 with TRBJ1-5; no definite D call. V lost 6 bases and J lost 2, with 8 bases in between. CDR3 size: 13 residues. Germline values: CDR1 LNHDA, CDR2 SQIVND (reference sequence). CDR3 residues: CASRSFGNQPQHF. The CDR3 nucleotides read TGTGCCAGTAGGAGTTTCGGCAATCAGCCCCAGCATTTT.

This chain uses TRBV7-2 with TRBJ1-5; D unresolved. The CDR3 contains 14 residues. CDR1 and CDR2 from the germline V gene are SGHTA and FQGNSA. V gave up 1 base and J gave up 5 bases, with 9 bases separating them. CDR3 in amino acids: CASSLVGRDQPQHF. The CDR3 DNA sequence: TGTGCCAGCAGCTTAGTTGGGCGTGATCAGCCCCAGCATTTT.

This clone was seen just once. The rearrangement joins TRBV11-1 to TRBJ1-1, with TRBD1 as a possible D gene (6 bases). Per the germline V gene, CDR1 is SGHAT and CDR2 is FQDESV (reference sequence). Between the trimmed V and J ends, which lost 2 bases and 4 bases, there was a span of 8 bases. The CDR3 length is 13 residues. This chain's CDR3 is CASSLSRGTEAFF. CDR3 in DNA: TGTGCCAGCAGCTTAAGCAGGGGCACTGAAGCTTTCTTT.

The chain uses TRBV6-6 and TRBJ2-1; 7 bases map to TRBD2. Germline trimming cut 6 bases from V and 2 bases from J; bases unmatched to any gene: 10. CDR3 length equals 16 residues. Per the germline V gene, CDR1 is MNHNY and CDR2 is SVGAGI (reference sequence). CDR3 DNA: TGTGCCAGCAGCTTAGGGCGGGGGTCAACCTACAATGAGCAGTTCTTC. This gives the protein CASSLGRGSTYNEQFF.

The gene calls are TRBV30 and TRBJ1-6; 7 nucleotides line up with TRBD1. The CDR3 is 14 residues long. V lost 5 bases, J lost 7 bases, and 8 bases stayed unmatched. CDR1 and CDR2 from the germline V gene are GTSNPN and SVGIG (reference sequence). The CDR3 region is CAWSLTGQNSPLHF. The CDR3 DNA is TGTGCCTGGTCTTTGACAGGGCAGAATTCACCCCTCCACTTT.

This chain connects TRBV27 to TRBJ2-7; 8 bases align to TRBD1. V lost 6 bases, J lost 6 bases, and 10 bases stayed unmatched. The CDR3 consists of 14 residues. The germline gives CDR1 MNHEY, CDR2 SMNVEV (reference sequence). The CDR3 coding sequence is TGTGCCAGCAGCTTCTACGGACAGGGCGGCGAGCAGTACTTC. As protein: CASSFYGQGGEQYF.

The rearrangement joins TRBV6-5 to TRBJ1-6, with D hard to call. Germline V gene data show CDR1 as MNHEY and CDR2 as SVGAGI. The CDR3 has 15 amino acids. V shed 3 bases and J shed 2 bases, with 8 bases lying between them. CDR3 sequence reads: CASSYGQTYNSPLHF. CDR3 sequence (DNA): TGTGCCAGCAGTTATGGTCAGACCTATAATTCACCCCTCCACTTT.

The DNA for the CDR3 is TGTGCCACCAGTGATTTTGCTGGGACAGGGTTCGAAACCGGGGAGCTGTTTTTT. It is translated as CATSDFAGTGFETGELFF. The rearrangement links TRBV24-1 to TRBJ2-2; 9 bases line up with TRBD1. V gave up 1 base and J gave up 5 bases; unmatched junction bases: 10. The CDR3 is 18 amino acids. Germline V lookup: CDR1 KGHDR, CDR2 SFDVKD.

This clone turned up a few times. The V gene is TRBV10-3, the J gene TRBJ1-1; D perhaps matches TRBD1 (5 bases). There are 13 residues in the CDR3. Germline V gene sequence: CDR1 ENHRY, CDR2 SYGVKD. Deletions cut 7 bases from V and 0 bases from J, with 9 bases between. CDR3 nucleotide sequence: TGTGCCATCACAGGGCCCTTGAACACTGAAGCTTTCTTT. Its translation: CAITGPLNTEAFF.

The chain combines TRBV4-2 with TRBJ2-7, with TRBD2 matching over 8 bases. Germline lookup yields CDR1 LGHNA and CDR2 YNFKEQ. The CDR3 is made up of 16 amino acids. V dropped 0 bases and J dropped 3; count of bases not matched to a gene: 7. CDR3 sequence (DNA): TGTGCCAGCAGCCAAGATATCGGGGGGGGGCACTACGAGCAGTACTTC. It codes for CASSQDIGGGHYEQYF.

Here the CDR3 DNA reads TGTGCCAGCAGCGTAGCCTCGTGGCTGAACACCGGGGAGCTGTTTTTT. This sequence encodes CASSVASWLNTGELFF. V is TRBV9 and J is TRBJ2-2; D is undetermined. The CDR3 contains 16 residues. Germline CDR1 reads SGDLS; CDR2 reads YYNGEE. V was trimmed by 0 bases and J by 1 base, leaving 10 bases between them.

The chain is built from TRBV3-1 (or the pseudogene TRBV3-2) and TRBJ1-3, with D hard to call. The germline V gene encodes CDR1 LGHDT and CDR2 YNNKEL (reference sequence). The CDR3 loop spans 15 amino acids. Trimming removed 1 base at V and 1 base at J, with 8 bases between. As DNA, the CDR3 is TGTGCCAGCAGCCAAGGATCTAGGTCTGGAAACACCATATATTTT. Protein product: CASSQGSRSGNTIYF.

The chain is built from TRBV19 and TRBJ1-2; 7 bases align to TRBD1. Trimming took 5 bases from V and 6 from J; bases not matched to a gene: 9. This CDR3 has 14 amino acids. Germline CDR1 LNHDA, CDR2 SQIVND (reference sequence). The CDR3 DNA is TGTGCCAGTAGTTGGAGGGGGCTAGAAGATGGCTACACCTTC. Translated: CASSWRGLEDGYTF.

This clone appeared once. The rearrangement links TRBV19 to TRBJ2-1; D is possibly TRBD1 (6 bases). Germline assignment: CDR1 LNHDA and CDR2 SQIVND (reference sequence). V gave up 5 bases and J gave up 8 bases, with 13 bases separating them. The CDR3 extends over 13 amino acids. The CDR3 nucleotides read TGTGCCAGTAGTTCCCAGGGGTTGCATGAGCAGTTCTTC. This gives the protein CASSSQGLHEQFF.

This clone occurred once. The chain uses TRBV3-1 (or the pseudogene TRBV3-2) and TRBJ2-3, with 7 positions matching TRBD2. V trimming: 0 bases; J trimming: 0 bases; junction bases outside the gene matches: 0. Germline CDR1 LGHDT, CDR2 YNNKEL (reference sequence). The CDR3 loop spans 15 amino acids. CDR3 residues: CASSQDGGSTDTQYF. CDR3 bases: TGTGCCAGCAGCCAAGACGGGGGGAGCACAGATACGCAGTATTTT.

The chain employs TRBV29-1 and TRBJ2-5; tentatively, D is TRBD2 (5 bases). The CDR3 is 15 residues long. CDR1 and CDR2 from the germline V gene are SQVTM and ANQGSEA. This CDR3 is CSIGFRGSVKETQYF. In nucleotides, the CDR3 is TGCAGTATTGGGTTTCGGGGTTCCGTAAAAGAGACCCAGTACTTC.

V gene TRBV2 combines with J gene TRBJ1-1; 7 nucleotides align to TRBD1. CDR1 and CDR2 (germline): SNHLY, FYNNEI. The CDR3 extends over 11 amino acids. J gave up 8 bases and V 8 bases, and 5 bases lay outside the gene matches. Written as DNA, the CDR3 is TGTGCCAGCGGGAGACAGGGCGAAGCTTTCTTT. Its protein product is CASGRQGEAFF. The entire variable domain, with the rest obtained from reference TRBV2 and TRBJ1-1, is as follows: EPEVTQTPSHQVTQMGQEVILRCVPISNHLYFYWYRQILGQKVEFLVSFYNNEISEKSEIFDDQFSVERPDGSNFTLKIRSTKLEDSAMYFCASGRQGEAFFGQGTRLTVV.

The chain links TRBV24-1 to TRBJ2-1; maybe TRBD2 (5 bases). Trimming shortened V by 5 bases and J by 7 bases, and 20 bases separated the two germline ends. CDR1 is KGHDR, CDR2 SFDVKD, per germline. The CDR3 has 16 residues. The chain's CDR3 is CATSAAPGGLANEQFF. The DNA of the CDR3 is TGTGCCACCAGTGCTGCTCCGGGTGGGCTAGCTAATGAGCAGTTCTTC.

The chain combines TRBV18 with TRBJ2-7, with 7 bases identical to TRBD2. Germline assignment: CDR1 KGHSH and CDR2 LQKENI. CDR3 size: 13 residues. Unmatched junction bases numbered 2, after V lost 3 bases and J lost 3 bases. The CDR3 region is CASSPGTNYEQYF. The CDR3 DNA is TGTGCCAGCTCACCCGGGACTAACTACGAGCAGTACTTC. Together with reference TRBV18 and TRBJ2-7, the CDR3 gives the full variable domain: NAGVMQNPRHLVRRRGQEARLRCSPMKGHSHVYWYRQLPEEGLKFMVYLQKENIIDESGMPKERFSAEFPKEGPSILRIQQVVRGDSAAYFCASSPGTNYEQYFGPGTRLTVT.

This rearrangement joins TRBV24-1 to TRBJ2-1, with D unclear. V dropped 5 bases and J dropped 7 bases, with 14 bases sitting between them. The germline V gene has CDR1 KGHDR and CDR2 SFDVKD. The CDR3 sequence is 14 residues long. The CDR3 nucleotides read TGTGCCACCAGTGGAATAACAGTCCTAAATGAGCAGTTCTTC. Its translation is CATSGITVLNEQFF.

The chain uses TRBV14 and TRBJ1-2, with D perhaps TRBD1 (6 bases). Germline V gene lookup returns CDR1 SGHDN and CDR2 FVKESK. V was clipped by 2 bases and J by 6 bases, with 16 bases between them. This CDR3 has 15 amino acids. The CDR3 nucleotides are TGTGCCAGCAGCCAACGATGGGGGGGCGCGGATGGCTACACCTTC. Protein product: CASSQRWGGADGYTF.

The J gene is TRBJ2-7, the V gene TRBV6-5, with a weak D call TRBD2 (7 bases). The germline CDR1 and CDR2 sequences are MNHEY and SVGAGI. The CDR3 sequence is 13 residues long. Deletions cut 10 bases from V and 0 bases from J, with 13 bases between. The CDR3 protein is CATREDSSYEQYF. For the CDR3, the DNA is TGTGCCACCCGGGAGGACAGCTCCTACGAGCAGTACTTC.

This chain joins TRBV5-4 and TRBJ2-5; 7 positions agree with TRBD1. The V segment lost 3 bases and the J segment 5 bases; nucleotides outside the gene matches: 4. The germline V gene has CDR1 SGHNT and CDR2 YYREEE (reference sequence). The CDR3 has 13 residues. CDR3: CASSWDRRETQYF. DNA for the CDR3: TGTGCCAGCAGCTGGGACAGAAGGGAGACCCAGTACTTC.

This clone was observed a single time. The CDR3 spells CASSEQGPYSGNTIYF. The CDR3 nucleotides read TGTGCCAGCAGTGAACAGGGCCCCTACTCTGGAAACACCATATATTTT. The J gene is TRBJ1-3, the V gene TRBV2, with D possibly being TRBD1 (5 bases). Germline values: CDR1 SNHLY, CDR2 FYNNEI. The V and J ends lost 2 bases and 0 bases respectively, with 11 bases between them. CDR3 size: 16 residues.

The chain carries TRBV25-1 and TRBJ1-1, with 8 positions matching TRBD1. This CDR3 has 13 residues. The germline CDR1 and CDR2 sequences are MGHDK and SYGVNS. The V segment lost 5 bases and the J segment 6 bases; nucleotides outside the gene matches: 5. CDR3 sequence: CASSRTGRPEAFF. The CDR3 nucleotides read TGTGCCAGCAGTAGGACAGGGAGGCCTGAAGCTTTCTTT.